This T cell receptor beta chain was found in a study of T cells in Graves' hyperthyroidism and ophthalmopathy. Hyperthyroidism in the patients, aged 18 to 65, was newly diagnosed and under 2 months in duration. This clonotype was seen at least ten times. This CDR3 has 13 amino acids. Germline CDR1 is DFQATT and CDR2 is SNEGSKA (reference sequence). V was shortened by 1 base and J by 3 bases, with 9 bases between the two germline ends. The investigators amplified TCR beta CDR3 regions from RNA transcripts. Primed by the HTBI set, a first-round RT-PCR was run on the TCR CDR3. One entry per CDR3 protein results from TCRdb running MiXCR on the multiplex PCR reads. The sample shows approximately 870,000 distinct CDR3 sequences, 38% of them seen only once.

This TCR came from a man between 18 and 35 years old with Graves' hyperthyroidism. The chain employs TRBV20-1 and TRBJ2-5; D is possibly TRBD2 (5 bases). The sample comprised blood. Here the CDR3 reads CSARADSEETQYF. CDR3 DNA sequence: TGCAGTGCTAGAGCGGACTCGGAAGAGACCCAGTACTTC.